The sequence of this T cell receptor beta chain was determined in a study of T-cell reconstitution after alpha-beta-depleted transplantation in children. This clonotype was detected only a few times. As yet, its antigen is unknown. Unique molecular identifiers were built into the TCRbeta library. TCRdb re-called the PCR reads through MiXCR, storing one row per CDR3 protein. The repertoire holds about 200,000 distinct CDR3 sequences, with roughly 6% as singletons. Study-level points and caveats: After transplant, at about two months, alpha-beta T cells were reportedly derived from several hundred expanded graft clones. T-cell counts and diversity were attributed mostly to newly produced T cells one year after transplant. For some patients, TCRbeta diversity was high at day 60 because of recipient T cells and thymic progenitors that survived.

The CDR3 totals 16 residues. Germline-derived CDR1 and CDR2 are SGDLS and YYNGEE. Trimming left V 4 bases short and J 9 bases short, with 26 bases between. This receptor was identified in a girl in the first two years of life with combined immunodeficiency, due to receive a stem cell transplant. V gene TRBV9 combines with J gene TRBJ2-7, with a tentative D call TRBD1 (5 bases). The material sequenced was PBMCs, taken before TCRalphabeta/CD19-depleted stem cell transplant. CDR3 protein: CASSPHPSSDAQGQYF. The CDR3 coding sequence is TGTGCCAGCAGCCCACACCCCAGTTCGGACGCGCAGGGGCAGTACTTC.